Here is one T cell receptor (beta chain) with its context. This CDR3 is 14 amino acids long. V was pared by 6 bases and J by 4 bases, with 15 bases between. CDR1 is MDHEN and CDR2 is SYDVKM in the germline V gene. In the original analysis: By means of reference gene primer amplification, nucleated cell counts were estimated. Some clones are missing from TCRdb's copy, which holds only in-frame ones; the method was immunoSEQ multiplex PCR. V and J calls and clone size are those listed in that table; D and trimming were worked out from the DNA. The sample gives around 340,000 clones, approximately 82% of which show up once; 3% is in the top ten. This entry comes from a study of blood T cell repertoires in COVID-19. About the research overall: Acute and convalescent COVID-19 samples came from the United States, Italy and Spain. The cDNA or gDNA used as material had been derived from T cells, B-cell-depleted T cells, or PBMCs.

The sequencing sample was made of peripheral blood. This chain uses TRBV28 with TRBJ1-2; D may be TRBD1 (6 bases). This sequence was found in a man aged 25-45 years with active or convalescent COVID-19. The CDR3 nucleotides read TGTGCCAGCAGCGGACCGACAGGAACCTATGGCTACACCTTC. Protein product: CASSGPTGTYGYTF.